This T cell receptor (beta chain) is drawn from a study of cytomegalovirus exposure and HLA in healthy donors (dated by TCRdb to 2016 to 2017). Broadly, across the study: An earlier analysis of several hundred of the donors reported about 300 Gb of sequence data and 100 million to 120 million unique TCR beta sequences obtained from some 200 million T cells. On average, about 240,000 unique TCR beta nucleotide sequences were sequenced per donor among 398 genotyped donors of the cohort, with about 19% of those sequences being non-productive. Typing coverage differed by locus: A, B, C, DRB1 and DQB1 were typed in about 620-640 donors, DQA1 in around 500, DPA1 in around 580, and DPB1 in 450 to 490. About 5 DR-DQ haplotypes were handled as single units for association and clustering, since linkage in the cohort was strong. The study aimed to test whether signatures of past pathogen exposure could be identified by cataloging public T cell receptors. Of the roughly 410 genotyped donors, roughly 80% were placed in the genetic ancestry cluster associated with self-reported Caucasian donors. Donor age, sex, ethnicity and CMV serostatus were compiled together with the repertoire data. An earlier analysis of around 580 of the donors used high-throughput TCR beta sequencing to judge whether each TCR beta V gene segment behaved as functional or pseudogenic. Besides the first cohort of around 700 subjects, a separate validation cohort made up of 90 to 150 different subjects was used. Using immunosequencing, the study profiled T cell repertoires from 500 to 800 subjects and related those repertoires to cytomegalovirus serostatus. The later analysis used no new phenotypic data to find candidate immune exposures, relying instead on TCR beta sequences and their occurrence across donors. An early release that covered some 640 HLA-typed donors contained about 300 gigabases of sequencing data and some 87 million unique TCR sequences. The study combined high-throughput TCR immunosequencing, statistical association of individual TCRs with disease status, and machine learning to predict cytomegalovirus infection status. All discovery cohort repertoires had been generated using a single sequencing platform. A later analysis re-examined previously published TCR beta repertoires from more than 550 donors and added high-resolution HLA genotyping to investigate patterns of TCR occurrence. A later genetic analysis took genome-wide SNP genotypes for about three fifths of the roughly 670 donors and used that subset as a discovery cohort. HLA typing included class I and class II loci at four-digit resolution. Study-wide findings and limitations: Because HLA typing was unavailable for some donors at each locus, only the typed subset was used in association tests. A later analysis reported that several top co-occurrence clusters appeared linked to parvovirus B19, influenza, CMV and Epstein-Barr virus. According to a later analysis, most CMV-associated TCR beta chains appeared to be HLA-restricted, and the HLA associations seemed to be driven largely by CMV exposure. An earlier analysis of approximately 500 of the donors showed that most TCR beta V segments appeared in productive rearrangements either about 87% or about 30% of the time, which broadly matched IMGT annotations. CMV serostatus was the only immune exposure information available for the cohort. Assigning TCR associations to individual alleles was difficult when HLA alleles, especially DR and DQ, strongly co-occurred. Because counts were too low, roughly 18 rarely observed V segments, including chromosome 9 orphons, were left out of the earlier analysis of about 620 of the donors. A cluster of highly shared sequence variants was judged likely to represent a technical artifact of the sequencing pipeline. Specific HLA alleles were associated with roughly 17,000 TCR beta sequences at a false discovery rate of 0.05 in a later analysis. Compared with the roughly 710-donor mean, donors in an Asian-associated ancestry cluster had fewer N-insertions in productive TCRs, according to a later genetic analysis. In a later analysis, the rate of TCR association differed among HLA loci, with DRB1 alleles having the most associated TCRs and HLA-C alleles having the fewest. Linkage disequilibrium might explain the correlated functional status among segregating V segments, but an unknown experimental factor could not be ruled out. The classifier was reported to diagnose cytomegalovirus status with high specificity and sensitivity in both the original and validation cohorts. V-gene and J-gene trimming of TCR beta chains was associated with a missense DCLRE1C variant in a later genetic analysis, and the association was replicated in an independent cohort. Three of the identified cytomegalovirus-associated TCR beta chains were confirmed in vitro to be specific for cytomegalovirus antigens. A later analysis found that HLA-associated TCR beta chains were more clonally expanded and had lower generation probabilities than equally common non-associated chains. Presence/absence analyses assumed roughly uniform sequencing depth across donors, an assumption that may not hold. Only TCR beta chains were sequenced in this cohort, and the absence of alpha or paired-chain data limited detectable features. A further reported finding was that TCR beta sequences accurately predicted the HLA-A and HLA-B alleles for most subjects in the first cohort. The study gave a list of some 150 TCR beta chains associated with cytomegalovirus. Most TCR sequences were observed very rarely across donors, whereas some public TCRs were present in many individuals. Some IMGT-functional V segments, including TRBV6-2 and TRBV6-3, could not be told apart with the 87-base-pair reads, so those segments were excluded. The authors suggested that the approach could potentially be extended to other disease states and immunological phenotypes.

Preparation of the library involved the immunoSEQ multiplex PCR assay. A mixture of 60 forward primers for TCR Vbeta segments and 13 reverse primers for TCR Jbeta segments was used in the multiplex PCR. Amplification of the CDR3 region of rearranged TCR beta genes was performed with a multiplex PCR assay on genomic DNA. The amplified TCR beta libraries were sequenced on the Illumina HiSeq System as 87-base-pair reads. Processing in the source paper ran as follows. A later analysis counted about 80 million unique TCR beta chains across the 550 to 700 repertoires, and around 9.9 million of these chains were shared by at least two donors. To remove PCR and sequencing errors, raw reads were error-corrected and collapsed into unique sequences using a nearest-neighbor algorithm that merged closely related sequences. Alignment of CDR3 sequences to IMGT reference sequences was used to assign V, D and J gene segments. For a sequence to be retained, a match of at least six nucleotides to both a V gene segment and a J gene segment was required. Rearrangements were classified as productive when the CDR3 lacked stop codons and remained in frame with V and J, and all other rearrangements were classified as non-productive. Following IMGT convention, CDR3 was defined as the stretch from the second conserved V-encoded cysteine to the conserved J-encoded phenylalanine. The earlier analysis of about 640 of the donors excluded any sequence lacking an unambiguous match to a single V gene segment. An earlier analysis of a few hundred of the donors called V segments functional above 56.7% productive rearrangements and segregating when the between-donor standard deviation exceeded 5%. A statistical classification framework was built for diagnosing cytomegalovirus status from the catalog of TCR beta chain sequences. In a later analysis, TCR nucleotide sequences were compared against IMGT/GENE-DB human TR gene sequences so that V and J genes could be assigned. Using the TCRdist pipeline, a later analysis assigned CDR3 sequences along with most-parsimonious VDJ recombination scenarios. A later analysis defined each TCR beta chain by its CDR3 amino acid sequence plus V-gene family, and excluded reads lacking a unique V-gene family. In a later analysis, fewer than 600 highly shared, low-generation-probability nucleotide sequences were removed to address suspected cross-contamination and a sequencing artifact. In a later analysis, a clonal expansion index for each public chain was calculated from normalized within-repertoire ranks of inferred template counts. In a later analysis, generation probabilities were computed using a VDJ recombination model fitted to out-of-frame rearrangements, and the results were checked against IGoR. Hypergeometric tests were used in a later analysis to score TCR-TCR, TCR-HLA and TCR-CMV co-occurrence, with a repertoire-size bias correction applied to the TCR pairs. In a later analysis, false discovery rates were estimated by permuting HLA or CMV assignments 20 times. In a later analysis, co-occurring TCRs were grouped with DBSCAN, and TCRdist sequence similarity was added when clustering was performed within HLA-allele-positive subsets. Repertoires with fewer than 30,000 or more than 120,000 public chains were left out of co-occurrence clustering, as were about five repertoires with anomalous nucleotide sharing. TCRdb re-hosts the immuneACCESS table, in-frame sequences only. Its copies lack some clones; in the studies checked, an unresolved V gene accounts for under half of them, and the cause for the rest is not known. The V and J calls and clone size come from that table; D and trimming were worked out from the DNA. The sample data list approximately 120,000 clones, and roughly 80% of these were observed just once. Roughly 9.6% of the sample lies in the top ten.

CDR3 length: 15 amino acids, cysteine to phenylalanine. The only DNA kept is the CDR3, 45 bases in frame from the first base. The CDR1 and CDR2 encoded by the germline V gene (reference sequence) are MNHNY and SVGAGI. V and J are trimmed by 6 bases and 4 bases, and the gene matches miss 10 bases of the junction. The cohort was made up of hundreds of healthy bone marrow donors. At the time of sampling, all cohort members were nominally healthy, though unrecorded immune exposures were likely present. The donor was CMV seropositive and belonged to the group of 250 to 350 seropositive cohort members. Each donor provided a peripheral blood sample, and peripheral blood mononuclear cells were used for TCR beta sequencing. Genomic DNA was extracted from the blood cell samples with the Qiagen DNeasy Blood Extraction Kit. Worth noting for this clone: What this receptor recognizes is not known. No quality values exist for individual bases; no much larger clone is one base distant.

The chain couples TRBV6-6 to TRBJ2-3, with TRBD1 identical over 7 junction bases. Sequenced material: PBMCs. This TCR was recovered from a man younger than 45 in good health and CMV-seropositive. The DNA reads as follows: TGTGCCAGCAGCTCCCGGGACAGCCTTTCAGATACGCAGTATTTT. This yields the protein CASSSRDSLSDTQYF.